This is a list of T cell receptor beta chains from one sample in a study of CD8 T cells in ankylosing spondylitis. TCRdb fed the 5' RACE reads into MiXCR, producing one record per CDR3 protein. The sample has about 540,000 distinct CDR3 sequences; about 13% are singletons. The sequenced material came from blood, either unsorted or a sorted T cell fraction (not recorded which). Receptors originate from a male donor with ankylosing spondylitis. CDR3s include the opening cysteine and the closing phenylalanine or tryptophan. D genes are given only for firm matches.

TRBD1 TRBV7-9 CASSLDGQGNLPQHF
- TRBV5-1 CASSLSTRNTGELFF
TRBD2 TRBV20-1 CSAEGLAGVTDTQYF
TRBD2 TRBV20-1 CSARPASGVQFF
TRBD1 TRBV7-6 CASSLGTGGVSEQYF
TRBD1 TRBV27 CASSWTGDNYGYTF
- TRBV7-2 CASSSGLTTDTQYF
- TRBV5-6 CASWVIAGETQYF
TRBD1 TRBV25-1 CASSNRDSLNEKLFF
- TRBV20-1 CSARDLGGNDEQYF
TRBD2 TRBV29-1 CSAGASGSDTQYF
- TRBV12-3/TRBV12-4 CASTEWGRGQPQHF
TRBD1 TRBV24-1 CATSQLGQLNQETQYF
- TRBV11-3 CASSLGFLGTDTQYF
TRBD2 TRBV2 CASTSSAGESNEQFF
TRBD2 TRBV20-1 CSATTSGRDTDTQYF
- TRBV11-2 CASSPVGGSYGYTF
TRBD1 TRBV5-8 CASTTGTGELFF
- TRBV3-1 CASSNQQAGSGNTIYF
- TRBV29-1 CSVEAVDRSSYNEQFF
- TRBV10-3 CAISNRVVRHEQYF
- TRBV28 CASSPEGREVYGYTF
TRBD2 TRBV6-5 CASSYGQGLQDEQFF
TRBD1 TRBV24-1 CATSERDRGNQPQHF
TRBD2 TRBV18 CASSPPLAGGLYNEQFF
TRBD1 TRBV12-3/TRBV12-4 CASTKAGGRETQYF
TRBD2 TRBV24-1 CATSDPGTSADTQYF
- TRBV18 CASLSSGANVLTF
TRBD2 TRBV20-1 CSAKKREGADTQYF
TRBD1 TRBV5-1 CASSLGSYRGSSYEQYF
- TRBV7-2 CASSSVHLVGELFF
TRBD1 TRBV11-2 CASSLDSLEAGGYNEQFF
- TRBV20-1 CSASWQNTEAFF
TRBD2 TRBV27 CASSLRSSTSASTDTQYF
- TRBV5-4 CASATGAGSSNEQFF
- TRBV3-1 CASRADTYGYTF
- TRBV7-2 CASSLAVVGGELFF
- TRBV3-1 CASSPALSTYEQYF
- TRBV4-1 CASSQSRGGPYGYTF
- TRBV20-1 CSARPGGDTQYF
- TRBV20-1 CSAREVSGNTIYF
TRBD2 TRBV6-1 CASSELAGETTDTQYF
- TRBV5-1 CASSHQGTIDEQYF
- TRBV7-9 CASSYSTGPGAQHF
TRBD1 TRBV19 CASSIDYRTGGLGYTF
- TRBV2 CASSGLVNTEAFF
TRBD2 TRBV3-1 CASSPTGAGGPIEQFF
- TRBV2 CASSPMNEKLFF
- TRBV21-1 CASKGTNQPQHF
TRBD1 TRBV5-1 CATTRDRNTGELFF
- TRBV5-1 CASSLAWSAQETQYF
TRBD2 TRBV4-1 CASSHLSQVAGGYETQYF
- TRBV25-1 CASSELGRMTQYF
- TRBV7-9 CASSPDSTGELFF
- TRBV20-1 CSARDRSGRGWNIQYF
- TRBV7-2 CASSRTFDEQFF
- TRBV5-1 CASSRGADQETQYF
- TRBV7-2 CASSLARYQETQYF
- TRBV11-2 CASSQPVWGPGSKNIQYF